This T cell receptor beta chain was identified in a study of early T cells in non-severe SARS-CoV-2 infection. Study-level information: Whole-blood bulk RNA, unsorted, was sequenced, and chains were unpaired.

TCRdb passed the 5' RACE reads through MiXCR, listing each CDR3 protein once. The sample lists fewer than 85,000 distinct CDR3 sequences, about 11% seen once, with approximately 12% in the top ten. This clonotype was counted a few times. The CDR3 is 16 amino acids. The trim removed 4 bases at V and 0 bases at J, leaving 7 bases unmatched. Germline CDR1 and CDR2: ENHRY and SYGVKD. The chain employs TRBV10-3 and TRBJ2-3, with 7 bases matching TRBD1. The sequencing here drew on whole blood, taken at baseline. The TCR originated in an adult who was a healthcare worker with PCR-confirmed SARS-CoV-2 infection or an uninfected control (not recorded which). The CDR3: CAISGSLGQSTDTQYF. The CDR3 region has the DNA TGTGCCATCAGTGGAAGCCTGGGACAGAGCACAGATACGCAGTATTTT.